This T cell receptor (beta chain) stems from a study of T cell repertoires in cytomegalovirus infection. In the study overall: It was the public TCR beta signatures that indicated both CMV infection and matching HLA type.

V was clipped by 5 bases and J by 6 bases, with 12 bases between them. There are 13 residues in the CDR3. Germline CDR1 is MNHEY and CDR2 is SVGAGI. TCRdb passed the reads through MiXCR, listing each CDR3 protein once. The sample holds 150,000 to 160,000 distinct CDR3 sequences; 20% to 25% are singletons and the top ten take 10% to 11%. Sequencing was done on a sample of PBMCs. The chain has TRBV6-5 and TRBJ2-3; the D gene is possibly TRBD1 (5 bases). The TCR comes from a human donor in good health (CMV status not recorded). Some clones in this sample may be carry-over from other donors' samples. CDR3 residues: CASSGAEGDTQYF. For the CDR3, the DNA is TGTGCCAGCAGTGGGGCCGAAGGGGATACGCAGTATTTT.